This T cell receptor (beta chain) was sequenced in a study of CD8 T cells in ankylosing spondylitis. Quantitative 5'-RACE with molecular barcodes produced the TCR beta libraries. TCRdb ran MiXCR on the 5' RACE reads and lists one entry per CDR3 protein. Among about 130,000 distinct CDR3 sequences listed, just under 7.5% were seen once. With 5 bases clipped from V and 8 bases from J, the junction kept 9 bases outside the gene matches. This CDR3 has 15 amino acids. The sample comprised blood, either unsorted or a sorted T cell fraction (not recorded which). This TCR derives from a female donor with ankylosing spondylitis or in good health (not recorded which). V usage is TRBV12-3 or TRBV12-4 and J usage is TRBJ1-4; 9 nucleotides match TRBD1. The CDR3 nucleotides are TGTGCCAGCAGTCCCCACAGGGGGCGTAGCGAAAAACTGTTTTTT. Amino acids: CASSPHRGRSEKLFF.